A single sample is the source of the 9 T cell receptor beta chains below, sequenced in a study of blood T cell repertoires in COVID-19 (dated by TCRdb to 2019 to 2021). Library method: the immunoSEQ multiplex PCR assay. This immuneACCESS table, as held by TCRdb, lists in-frame sequences with V and J called but not all clones. Of the missing ones, under half trace to an unresolved V gene in checked studies; the others have no known cause. This sample holds roughly 100,000 clones; 80% to 95% were observed only once. The biggest ten clones account for less than 5% of the sample. The sequencing input was peripheral blood. Source of these receptors: a woman aged 45-65 years in a cohort sampled during active COVID-19.

This sequence joins TRBV10-3 and TRBJ2-3; TRBD2 might be the D (5 bases). Germline CDR1 ENHRY, CDR2 SYGVKD. The CDR3 has 17 residues. Trimming removed 5 bases at V and 0 bases at J, with 18 bases between. As DNA, the CDR3 is TGTGCCATCAGTCGGGAAGTAGGTGGGGTTAGCACAGATACGCAGTATTTT. It codes for CAISREVGGVSTDTQYF.

This chain joins TRBV7-3 and TRBJ1-1, with D perhaps TRBD1 (5 bases). CDR1 SGHTA and CDR2 FQGTGA come from the germline V gene. V was clipped by 4 bases and J by 4 bases, with 13 bases between them. The CDR3 contains 14 residues. The chain's CDR3 is CASSSSAGGTEAFF. The CDR3 DNA reads as TGTGCCAGCAGCTCCAGCGCGGGGGGCACTGAAGCTTTCTTT.

This clone showed up just once. The chain combines TRBV3-1 (or the pseudogene TRBV3-2) with TRBJ1-6; 7 bases fit TRBD1. After removal of 4 bases from V and 5 bases from J, the junction contained 5 bases not matched to a gene. The CDR3 has 15 amino acids. CDR1 and CDR2 from the germline V gene are LGHDT and YNNKEL (reference sequence). CDR3 residues: CASSPRDRNNSPLHF. The CDR3 bases are TGTGCCAGCAGCCCTAGGGACAGAAATAATTCACCCCTCCACTTT.

The chain uses TRBV7-9 and TRBJ2-5; D may be TRBD1 (6 bases). The CDR3 contains 17 residues. The V and J ends lost 5 bases and 0 bases respectively, with 19 bases between them. Germline V lookup: CDR1 SEHNR, CDR2 FQNEAQ (reference sequence). CDR3 in DNA: TGTGCCAGCAGCCGAGGATCCGGGACACCTTACCAAGAGACCCAGTACTTC. Translated: CASSRGSGTPYQETQYF.

The CDR3 region is CASSQGLAGGRRIGQFF. The CDR3 DNA reads TGTGCCAGCAGCCAAGGACTAGCGGGAGGGAGAAGGATCGGGCAGTTCTTC. This rearrangement joins TRBV11-3 to TRBJ2-1; 15 bases agree with TRBD2. The CDR3 is made up of 17 amino acids. J lost 12 bases, V lost 5 bases, and 14 bases had no gene match. From germline, CDR1 is SGHNT and CDR2 YENEEA.

The J gene is TRBJ1-2, the V gene TRBV5-1; 9 bases align to TRBD1. V trimming: 5 bases; J trimming: 6 bases; junction bases outside the gene matches: 8. Looked up from germline, CDR1 is SGHRS and CDR2 is YFSETQ. The CDR3 loop spans 14 amino acids. DNA of the CDR3: TGCGCCAGCAGACCCACAGGGGGCAATAATGGCTACACCTTC. Its translation is CASRPTGGNNGYTF.

The chain is built from TRBV9 and TRBJ2-1; 14 bases agree with TRBD2. V dropped 2 bases and J dropped 10; count of bases not matched to a gene: 8. The germline gives CDR1 SGDLS, CDR2 YYNGEE. This CDR3 region has 16 residues. CDR3 sequence reads: CASSVSGTSGSGEQFF. CDR3 DNA sequence: TGTGCCAGCAGCGTCAGCGGGACTAGCGGGAGCGGGGAGCAGTTCTTC.

The J gene is TRBJ2-2, the V gene TRBV18; D remains unclear. Germline CDR1 KGHSH, CDR2 LQKENI. The CDR3 sequence is 14 residues long. Trimming pared 3 bases from V and 1 base from J, leaving 6 bases between. The CDR3 region has the DNA TGTGCCAGCTCACCGGCCCTGAACACCGGGGAGCTGTTTTTT. It codes for CASSPALNTGELFF.

This clone was observed once. Here the CDR3 reads CASSLGLGGRETQYF. CDR3 in DNA: TGTGCCAGCAGCTTAGGTTTAGGGGGCCGGGAGACCCAGTACTTC. The V gene is TRBV7-9, the J gene TRBJ2-5; 7 bases are a match to TRBD1. J lost 5 bases, V lost 1 base, and 7 bases had no gene match. CDR3 length: 15 residues. Germline V gives CDR1 SEHNR, CDR2 FQNEAQ (reference sequence).